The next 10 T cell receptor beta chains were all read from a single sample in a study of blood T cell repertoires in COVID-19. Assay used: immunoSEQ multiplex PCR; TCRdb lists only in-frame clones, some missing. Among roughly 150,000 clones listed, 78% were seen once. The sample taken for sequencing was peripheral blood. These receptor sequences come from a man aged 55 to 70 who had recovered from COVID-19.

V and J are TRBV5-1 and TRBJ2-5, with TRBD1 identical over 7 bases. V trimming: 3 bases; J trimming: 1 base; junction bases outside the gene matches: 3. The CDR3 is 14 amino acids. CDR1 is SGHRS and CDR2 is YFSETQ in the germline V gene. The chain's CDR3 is CASSSRGRQETQYF. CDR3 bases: TGCGCCAGCAGCTCGAGGGGGCGCCAAGAGACCCAGTACTTC. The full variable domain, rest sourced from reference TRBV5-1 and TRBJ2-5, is KAGVTQTPRYLIKTRGQQVTLSCSPISGHRSVSWYQQTPGQGLQFLFEYFSETQRNKGNFPGRFSGRQFSNSRSEMNVSTLELGDSALYLCASSSRGRQETQYFGPGTRLLVL.

CDR3 amino acids: CASSTGTAYNEQFF. The CDR3 DNA sequence: TGTGCCAGCAGTACAGGGACAGCCTACAATGAGCAGTTCTTC. The V and J genes are TRBV25-1 and TRBJ2-1; 7 bases fit TRBD1. The J segment lost 2 bases and the V segment lost 5 bases, leaving 3 bases of the junction unmatched. The CDR3 runs 14 residues. Germline CDR1 reads MGHDK; CDR2 reads SYGVNS.

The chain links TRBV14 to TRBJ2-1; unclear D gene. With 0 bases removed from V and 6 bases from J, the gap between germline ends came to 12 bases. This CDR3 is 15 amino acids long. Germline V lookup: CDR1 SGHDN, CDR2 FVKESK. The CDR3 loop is CASSQESSRFNEQFF. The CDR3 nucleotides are TGTGCCAGCAGCCAAGAGAGCAGCAGGTTCAATGAGCAGTTCTTC.

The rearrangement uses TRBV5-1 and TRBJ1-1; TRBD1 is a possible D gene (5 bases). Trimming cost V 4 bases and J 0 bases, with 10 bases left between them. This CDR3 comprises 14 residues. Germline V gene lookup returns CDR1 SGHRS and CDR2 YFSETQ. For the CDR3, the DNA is TGCGCCAGCAGCCCGGACATCTTGAACACTGAAGCTTTCTTT. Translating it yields CASSPDILNTEAFF.

In DNA form, the CDR3 reads TGTGCCAGTAGTTCACCCCAGGGCGATACGCAGTATTTT. It is translated as CASSSPQGDTQYF. This chain links TRBV19 with TRBJ2-3, with D possibly matching TRBD1 (5 bases). V lost 5 bases and J lost 6, with 12 bases in between. CDR3 length: 13 residues. Germline lookup yields CDR1 LNHDA and CDR2 SQIVND (reference sequence).

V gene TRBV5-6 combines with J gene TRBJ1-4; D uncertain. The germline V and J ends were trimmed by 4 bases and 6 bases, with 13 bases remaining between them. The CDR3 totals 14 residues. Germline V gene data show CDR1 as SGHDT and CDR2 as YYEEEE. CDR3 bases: TGTGCCAGCAGCCCGGGTTGGACTGATGAAAAACTGTTTTTT. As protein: CASSPGWTDEKLFF.

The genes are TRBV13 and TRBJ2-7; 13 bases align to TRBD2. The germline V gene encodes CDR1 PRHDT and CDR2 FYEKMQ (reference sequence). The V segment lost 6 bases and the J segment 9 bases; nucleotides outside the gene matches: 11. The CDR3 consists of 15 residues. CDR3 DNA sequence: TGTGCCAGCAGTTCCACCGGGACTAGCGGGAAGGTGCAGTACTTC. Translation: CASSSTGTSGKVQYF.

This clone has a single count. The CDR3 DNA follows: TGCAGCGTTAGCGGGGTGGGCACAGATACGCAGTATTTT. Encoded protein: CSVSGVGTDTQYF. The chain joins TRBV29-1 to TRBJ2-3; TRBD2 matches at 7 bases. The V gene end was trimmed by 5 bases and the J gene end by 1 base; junction bases not matched to a gene: 3. Germline V gene sequence: CDR1 SQVTM, CDR2 ANQGSEA. This CDR3 has 13 residues.

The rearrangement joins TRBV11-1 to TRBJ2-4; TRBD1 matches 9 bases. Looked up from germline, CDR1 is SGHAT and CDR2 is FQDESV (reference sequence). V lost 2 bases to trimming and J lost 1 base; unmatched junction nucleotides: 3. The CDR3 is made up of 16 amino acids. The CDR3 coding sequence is TGTGCCAGCAGCTTAACAGGGGGCACGGCCAAAAACATTCAGTACTTC. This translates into CASSLTGGTAKNIQYF.

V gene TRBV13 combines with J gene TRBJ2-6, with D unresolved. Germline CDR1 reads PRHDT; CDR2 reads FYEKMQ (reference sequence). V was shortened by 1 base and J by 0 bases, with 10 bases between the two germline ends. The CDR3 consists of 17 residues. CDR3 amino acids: CASSLDIPFSGANVLTF. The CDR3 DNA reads TGTGCCAGCAGCTTAGACATCCCCTTCTCTGGGGCCAACGTCCTGACTTTC.